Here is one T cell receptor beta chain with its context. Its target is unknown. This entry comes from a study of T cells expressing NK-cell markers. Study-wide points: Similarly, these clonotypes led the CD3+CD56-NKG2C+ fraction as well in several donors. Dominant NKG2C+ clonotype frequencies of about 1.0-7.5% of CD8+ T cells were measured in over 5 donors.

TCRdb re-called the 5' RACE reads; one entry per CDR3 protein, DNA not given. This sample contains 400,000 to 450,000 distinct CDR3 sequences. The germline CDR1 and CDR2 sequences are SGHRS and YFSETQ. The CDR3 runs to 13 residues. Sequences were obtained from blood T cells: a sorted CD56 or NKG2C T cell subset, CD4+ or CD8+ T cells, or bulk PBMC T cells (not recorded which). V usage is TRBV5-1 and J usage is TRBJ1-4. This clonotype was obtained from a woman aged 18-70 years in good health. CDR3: CATTTSPNEKLFF.